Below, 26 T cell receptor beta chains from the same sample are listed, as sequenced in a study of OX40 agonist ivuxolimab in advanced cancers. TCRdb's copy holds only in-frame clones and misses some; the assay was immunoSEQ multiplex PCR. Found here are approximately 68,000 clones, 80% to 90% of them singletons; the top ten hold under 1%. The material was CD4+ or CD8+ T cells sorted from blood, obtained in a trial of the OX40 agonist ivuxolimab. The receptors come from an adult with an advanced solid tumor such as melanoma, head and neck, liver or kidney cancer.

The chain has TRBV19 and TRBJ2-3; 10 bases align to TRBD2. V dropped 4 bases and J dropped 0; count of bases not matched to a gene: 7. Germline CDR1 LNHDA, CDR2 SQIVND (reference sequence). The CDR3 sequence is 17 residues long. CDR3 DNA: TGTGCCAGTAGTAAAGGAACTAGCGGGACTAGCACAGATACGCAGTATTTT. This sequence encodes CASSKGTSGTSTDTQYF.

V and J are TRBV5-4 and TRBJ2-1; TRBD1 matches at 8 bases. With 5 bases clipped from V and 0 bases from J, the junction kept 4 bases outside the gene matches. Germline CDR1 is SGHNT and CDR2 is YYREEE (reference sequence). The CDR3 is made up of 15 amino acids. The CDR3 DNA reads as TGTGCCAGCAGTTTCGACAGGGGCTCCTACAATGAGCAGTTCTTC. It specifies CASSFDRGSYNEQFF.

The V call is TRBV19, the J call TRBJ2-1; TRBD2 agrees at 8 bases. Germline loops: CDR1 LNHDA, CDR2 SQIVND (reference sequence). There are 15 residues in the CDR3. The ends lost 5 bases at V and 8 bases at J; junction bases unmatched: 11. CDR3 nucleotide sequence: TGTGCCAGTAGTGGGGACGGGACTAGAAAGTATGAGCAGTTCTTC. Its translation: CASSGDGTRKYEQFF.

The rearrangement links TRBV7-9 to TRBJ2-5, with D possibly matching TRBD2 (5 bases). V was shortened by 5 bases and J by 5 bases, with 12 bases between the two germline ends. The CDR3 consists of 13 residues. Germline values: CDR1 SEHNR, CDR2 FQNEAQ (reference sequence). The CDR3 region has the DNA TGTGCCAGCAGCCCGCGGACTGGGGAGACCCAGTACTTC. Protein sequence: CASSPRTGETQYF.

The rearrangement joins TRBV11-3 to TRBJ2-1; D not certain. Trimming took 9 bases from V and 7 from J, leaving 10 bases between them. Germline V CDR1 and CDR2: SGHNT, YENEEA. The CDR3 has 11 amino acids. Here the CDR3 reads CASPHWNEQFF. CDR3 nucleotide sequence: TGTGCCAGTCCCCATTGGAATGAGCAGTTCTTC.

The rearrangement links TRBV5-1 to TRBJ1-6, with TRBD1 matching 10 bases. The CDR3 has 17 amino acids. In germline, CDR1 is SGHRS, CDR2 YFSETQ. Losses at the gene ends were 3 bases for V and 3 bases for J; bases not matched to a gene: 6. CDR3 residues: CASSWVTGGVYNSPLHF. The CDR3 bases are TGCGCCAGCAGCTGGGTGACAGGGGGCGTCTATAATTCACCCCTCCACTTT. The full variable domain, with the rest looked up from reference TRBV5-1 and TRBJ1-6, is KAGVTQTPRYLIKTRGQQVTLSCSPISGHRSVSWYQQTPGQGLQFLFEYFSETQRNKGNFPGRFSGRQFSNSRSEMNVSTLELGDSALYLCASSWVTGGVYNSPLHFGNGTRLTVT.

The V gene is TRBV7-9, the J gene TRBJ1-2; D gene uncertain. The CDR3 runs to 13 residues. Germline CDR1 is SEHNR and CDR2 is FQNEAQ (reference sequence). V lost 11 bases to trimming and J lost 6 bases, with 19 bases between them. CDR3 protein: CARDKFEGDGYTF. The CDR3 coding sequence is TGTGCCCGGGATAAATTCGAGGGCGATGGCTACACCTTC. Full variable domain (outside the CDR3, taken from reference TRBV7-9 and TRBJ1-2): DTGVSQNPRHKITKRGQNVTFRCDPISEHNRLYWYRQTLGQGPEFLTYFQNEAQLEKSRLLSDRFSAERPKGSFSTLEIQRTEQGDSAMYLCARDKFEGDGYTFGSGTRLTVV.

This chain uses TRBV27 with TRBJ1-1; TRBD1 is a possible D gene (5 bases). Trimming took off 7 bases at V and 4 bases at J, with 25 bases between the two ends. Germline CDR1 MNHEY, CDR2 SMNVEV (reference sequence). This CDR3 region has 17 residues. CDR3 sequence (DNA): TGTGCCAGCAACCGAGATCGACAGCCCCGGTGGGGCACTGAAGCTTTCTTT. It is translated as CASNRDRQPRWGTEAFF.

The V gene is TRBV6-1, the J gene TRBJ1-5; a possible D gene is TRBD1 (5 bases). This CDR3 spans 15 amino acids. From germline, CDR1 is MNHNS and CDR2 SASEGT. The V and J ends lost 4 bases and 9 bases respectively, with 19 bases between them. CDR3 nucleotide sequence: TGTGCCAGCAGTGGGGACCGGGACCGCCTTAGGCCCCAGCATTTT. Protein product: CASSGDRDRLRPQHF.

This CDR3 is CASGQGAYGNQPQHF. For the CDR3, the DNA is TGTGCCAGTGGACAGGGGGCTTACGGCAATCAGCCCCAGCATTTT. J is TRBJ1-5 and V is TRBV19, with 11 bases that match TRBD1. From germline, CDR1 is LNHDA and CDR2 SQIVND (reference sequence). CDR3 length equals 15 residues. The junction had 5 bases not matched to a gene; V was cut back by 8 bases and J by 2 bases. Based on the CDR3 plus reference TRBV19 and TRBJ1-5, the full variable domain is DGGITQSPKYLFRKEGQNVTLSCEQNLNHDAMYWYRQDPGQGLRLIYYSQIVNDFQKGDIAEGYSVSREKKESFPLTVTSAQKNPTAFYLCASGQGAYGNQPQHFGDGTRLSIL.

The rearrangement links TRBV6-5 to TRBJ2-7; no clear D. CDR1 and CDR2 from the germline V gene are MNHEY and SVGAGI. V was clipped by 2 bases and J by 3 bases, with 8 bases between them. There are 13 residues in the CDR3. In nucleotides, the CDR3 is TGTGCCAGCAGTTACACGGCCTACTACGAGCAGTACTTC. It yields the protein CASSYTAYYEQYF.

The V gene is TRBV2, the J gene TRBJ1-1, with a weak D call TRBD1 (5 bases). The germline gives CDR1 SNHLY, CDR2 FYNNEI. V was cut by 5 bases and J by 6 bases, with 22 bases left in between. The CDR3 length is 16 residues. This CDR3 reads CASSTRGGVSGAEAFF. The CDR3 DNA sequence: TGTGCCAGCAGTACCCGTGGAGGGGTATCAGGCGCTGAAGCTTTCTTT.

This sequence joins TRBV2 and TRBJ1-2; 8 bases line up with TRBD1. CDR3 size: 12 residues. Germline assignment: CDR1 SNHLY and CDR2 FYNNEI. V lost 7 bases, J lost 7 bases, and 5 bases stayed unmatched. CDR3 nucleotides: TGTGCCAGCACGGTCGACAGGGGTGGCTACACCTTC. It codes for CASTVDRGGYTF.

The CDR3 region is CASSLSGGAGANVLTF. The CDR3 DNA sequence: TGTGCCAGCAGCTTGTCAGGGGGTGCTGGGGCCAACGTCCTGACTTTC. The genes are TRBV11-2 and TRBJ2-6; TRBD1 matches at 7 bases. CDR3 size: 16 residues. V lost 3 bases and J lost 2; bases outside the gene matches: 4. Per germline, CDR1 SGHAT and CDR2 FQNNGV.

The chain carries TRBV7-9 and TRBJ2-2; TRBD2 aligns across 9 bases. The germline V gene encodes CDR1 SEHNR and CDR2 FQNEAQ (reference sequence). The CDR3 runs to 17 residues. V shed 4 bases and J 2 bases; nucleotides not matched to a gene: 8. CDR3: CASSSTGTSSNTGELFF. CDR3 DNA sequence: TGTGCCAGCAGCTCTACCGGGACTAGCTCTAACACCGGGGAGCTGTTTTTT.

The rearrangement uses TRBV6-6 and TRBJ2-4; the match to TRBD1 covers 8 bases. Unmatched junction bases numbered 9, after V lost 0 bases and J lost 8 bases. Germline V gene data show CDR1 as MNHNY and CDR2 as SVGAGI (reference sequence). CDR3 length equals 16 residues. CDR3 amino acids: CASSYSSPGGLDIQYF. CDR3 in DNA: TGTGCCAGCAGTTACTCGAGCCCAGGGGGCTTGGACATTCAGTACTTC.

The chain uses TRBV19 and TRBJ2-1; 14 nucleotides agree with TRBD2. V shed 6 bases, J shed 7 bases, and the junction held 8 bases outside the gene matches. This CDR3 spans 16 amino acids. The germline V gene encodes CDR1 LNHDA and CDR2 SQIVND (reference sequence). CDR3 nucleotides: TGTGCCAGTAGCCACCGACTAGCGGGGGGGTGGAATGAGCAGTTCTTC. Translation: CASSHRLAGGWNEQFF.

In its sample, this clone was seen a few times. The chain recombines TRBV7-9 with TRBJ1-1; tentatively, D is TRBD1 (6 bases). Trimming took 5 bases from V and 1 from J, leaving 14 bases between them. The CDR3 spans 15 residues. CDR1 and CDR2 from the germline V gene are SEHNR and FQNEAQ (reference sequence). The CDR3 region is CASSARGAENTEAFF. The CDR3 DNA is TGTGCCAGCAGCGCTCGGGGGGCTGAGAACACTGAAGCTTTCTTT.

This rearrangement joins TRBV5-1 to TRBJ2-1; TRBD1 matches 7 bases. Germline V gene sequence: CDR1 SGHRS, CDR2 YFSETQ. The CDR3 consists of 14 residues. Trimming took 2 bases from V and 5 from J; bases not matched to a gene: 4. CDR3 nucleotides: TGCGCCAGCAGCTTAACAGGGGTTAACAATGAGCAGTTCTTC. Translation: CASSLTGVNNEQFF.

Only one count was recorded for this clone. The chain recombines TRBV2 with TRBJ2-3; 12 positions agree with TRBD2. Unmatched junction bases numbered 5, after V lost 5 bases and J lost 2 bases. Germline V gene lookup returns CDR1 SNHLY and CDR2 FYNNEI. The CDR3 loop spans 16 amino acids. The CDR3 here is CASSSGTSGHTDTQYF. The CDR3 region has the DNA TGTGCCAGCAGTTCTGGGACTAGCGGGCACACAGATACGCAGTATTTT. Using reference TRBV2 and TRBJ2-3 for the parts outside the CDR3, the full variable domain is EPEVTQTPSHQVTQMGQEVILRCVPISNHLYFYWYRQILGQKVEFLVSFYNNEISEKSEIFDDQFSVERPDGSNFTLKIRSTKLEDSAMYFCASSSGTSGHTDTQYFGPGTRLTVL.

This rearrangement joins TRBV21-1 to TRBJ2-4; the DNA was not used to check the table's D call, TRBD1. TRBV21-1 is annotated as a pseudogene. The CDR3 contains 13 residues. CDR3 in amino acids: CASSKEQENIQYF. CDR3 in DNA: TGTGCCAGCAGCAAAGAGCAGGAAAACATTCAGTACTTC.

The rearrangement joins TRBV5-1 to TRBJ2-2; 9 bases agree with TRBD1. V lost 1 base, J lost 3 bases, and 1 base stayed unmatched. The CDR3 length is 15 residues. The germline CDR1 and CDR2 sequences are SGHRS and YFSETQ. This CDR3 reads CASSLRTGDTGELFF. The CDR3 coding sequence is TGCGCCAGCAGCTTGCGGACAGGGGACACCGGGGAGCTGTTTTTT. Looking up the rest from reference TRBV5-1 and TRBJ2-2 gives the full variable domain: KAGVTQTPRYLIKTRGQQVTLSCSPISGHRSVSWYQQTPGQGLQFLFEYFSETQRNKGNFPGRFSGRQFSNSRSEMNVSTLELGDSALYLCASSLRTGDTGELFFGEGSRLTVL.

The CDR3 bases are TGTGCCAGCAGCTTAACCGGGAGCGGGACAGATACGCAGTATTTT. This codes for CASSLTGSGTDTQYF. The chain is built from TRBV7-3 and TRBJ2-3; a possible D gene is TRBD2 (6 bases). The CDR3 length is 15 residues. Between the trimmed V and J ends, which lost 0 bases and 3 bases, there was a span of 10 bases. Germline CDR1 SGHTA, CDR2 FQGTGA.

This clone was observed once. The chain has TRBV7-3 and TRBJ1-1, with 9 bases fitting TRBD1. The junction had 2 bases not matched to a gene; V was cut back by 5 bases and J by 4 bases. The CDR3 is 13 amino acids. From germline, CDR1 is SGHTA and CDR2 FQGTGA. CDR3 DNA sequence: TGTGCCAGCAGCCCGGGACAGGGCACTGAAGCTTTCTTT. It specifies CASSPGQGTEAFF.

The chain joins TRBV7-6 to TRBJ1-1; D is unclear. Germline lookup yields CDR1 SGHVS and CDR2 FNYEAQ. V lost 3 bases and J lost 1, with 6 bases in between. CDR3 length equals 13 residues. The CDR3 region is CASSFSRNTEAFF. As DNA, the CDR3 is TGTGCCAGCAGCTTTAGCCGGAACACTGAAGCTTTCTTT.

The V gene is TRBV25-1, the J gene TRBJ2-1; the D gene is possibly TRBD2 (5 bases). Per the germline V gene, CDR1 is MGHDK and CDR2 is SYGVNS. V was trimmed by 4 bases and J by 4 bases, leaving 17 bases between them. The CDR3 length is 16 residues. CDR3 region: CASSAASSLTYNEQFF. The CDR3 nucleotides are TGTGCCAGCAGTGCGGCTAGCTCGCTCACTTACAATGAGCAGTTCTTC.